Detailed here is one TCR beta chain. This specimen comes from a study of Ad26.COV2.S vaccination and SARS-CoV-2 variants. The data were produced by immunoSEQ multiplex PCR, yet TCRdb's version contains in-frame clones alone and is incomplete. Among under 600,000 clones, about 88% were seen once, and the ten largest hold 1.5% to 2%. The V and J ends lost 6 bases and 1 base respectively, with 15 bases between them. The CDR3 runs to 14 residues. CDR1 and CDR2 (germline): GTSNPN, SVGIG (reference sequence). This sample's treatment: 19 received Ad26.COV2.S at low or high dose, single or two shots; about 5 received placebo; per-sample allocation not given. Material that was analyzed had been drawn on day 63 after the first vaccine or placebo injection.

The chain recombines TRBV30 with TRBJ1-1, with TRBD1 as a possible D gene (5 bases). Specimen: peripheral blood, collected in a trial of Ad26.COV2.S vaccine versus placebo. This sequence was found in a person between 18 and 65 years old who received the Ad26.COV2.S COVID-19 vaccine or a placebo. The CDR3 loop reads CACPARGSNTEAFF. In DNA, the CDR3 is TGTGCCTGCCCGGCCCGGGGGTCGAACACTGAAGCTTTCTTT.